This TCR beta chain was captured in a study of T cell changes during pregnancy in multiple sclerosis. Assay used: immunoSEQ multiplex PCR; TCRdb lists only in-frame clones, some missing. The table includes approximately 68,000 clones, 90% to 95% detected once. Sequencing used peripheral blood, obtained in the third trimester of pregnancy. This TCR was recovered from a female donor in good health, enrolled as a control in a pregnancy study.

This CDR3 is CASSSGQGAYNEQFF. CDR3 DNA sequence: TGTGCCAGTAGCTCGGGCCAGGGGGCCTACAATGAGCAGTTCTTC. This chain uses TRBV19 with TRBJ2-1; TRBD1 matches at 7 bases. Germline loops: CDR1 LNHDA, CDR2 SQIVND (reference sequence). The CDR3 runs to 15 residues. J lost 2 bases, V lost 6 bases, and 7 bases had no gene match.